The next 10 T cell receptor beta chains were all read from a single sample in a study of T cell repertoires in cytomegalovirus infection. TCRdb redid the calling of the reads with MiXCR, one entry per CDR3 protein. Of fewer than 850,000 distinct CDR3 sequences listed, under 35% are singletons. Antigens for these TCRs are unknown. The sample here was cultured CD8+ T cells from PBMCs, taken from culture after CMV antigen stimulation. The receptors derive from a human donor in good health (CMV status not recorded). Some clones in this sample may be carry-over from other donors' samples.

Comment on this clonotype: This may be a read error: a much more frequent sequence differs by one nucleotide. The chain combines TRBV4-1 with TRBJ1-5; 9 positions agree with TRBD1. Germline CDR1 is MGHRA and CDR2 is YSYEKL. CDR3 length equals 15 residues. DNA for the CDR3: TGCGCCAGCAGCCCCCGGGACAGGGATAATCAGACCCAGCATTTT. Its translation: CASSPRDRDNQTQHF.

The CDR3 protein is CASSLQGGTYGYTF. CDR3 DNA sequence: TGTGCCAGTAGCCTTCAGGGGGGCACCTATGGCTACACCTTC. The rearrangement links TRBV19 to TRBJ1-2; 7 bases match TRBD1. Germline V gives CDR1 LNHDA, CDR2 SQIVND (reference sequence). The V segment lost 6 bases and the J segment 4 bases; nucleotides outside the gene matches: 8. This CDR3 is 14 amino acids long.

A few counts support this clonotype. The chain joins TRBV9 to TRBJ1-2, with 8 bases fitting TRBD1. Germline V gives CDR1 SGDLS, CDR2 YYNGEE. The CDR3 is 15 residues long. The trim removed 1 base at V and 4 bases at J, leaving 6 bases unmatched. The CDR3 region is CASSVTGTGGYGYTF. The CDR3 nucleotides are TGTGCCAGCAGCGTAACCGGGACAGGAGGCTATGGCTACACCTTC.

J is TRBJ2-1 and V is TRBV7-6, with 7 bases matching TRBD2. The CDR3 runs 16 residues. Germline V gives CDR1 SGHVS, CDR2 FNYEAQ. V was pared by 5 bases and J by 3 bases, with 10 bases of the junction left unmatched. As DNA, the CDR3 is TGTGCCAGCAGCCGAGATGGGACTATGGGCTACAATGAGCAGTTCTTC. Its protein product is CASSRDGTMGYNEQFF.

This clonotype was detected ten times or more. The chain couples TRBV19 to TRBJ2-7, with 9 bases that match TRBD1. Germline V CDR1 and CDR2: LNHDA, SQIVND (reference sequence). V gave up 5 bases and J gave up 5 bases; unmatched junction bases: 10. This CDR3 has 15 amino acids. CDR3 DNA sequence: TGTGCCAGTAGTTTCGGGACAGGGCGCCGGGACGAGCAGTACTTC. Residues: CASSFGTGRRDEQYF.

V is TRBV6-1 and J is TRBJ1-4; D is perhaps TRBD1 (5 bases). Germline V gene data show CDR1 as MNHNS and CDR2 as SASEGT. The CDR3 spans 15 residues. Trimming cost V 5 bases and J 5 bases, with 15 bases left between them. CDR3 amino acids: CASSFSGTTNEKLFF. Written as DNA, the CDR3 is TGTGCCAGCAGTTTTTCCGGGACCACAAATGAAAAACTGTTTTTT.

This clonotype was counted a few times. Written as DNA, the CDR3 is TGCAGTGCTAGAGAGCAGGGCGCAACTAATGAAAAACTGTTTTTT. This translates into CSAREQGATNEKLFF. The genes are TRBV20-1 and TRBJ1-4; maybe TRBD1 (5 bases). The germline gives CDR1 DFQATT, CDR2 SNEGSKA (reference sequence). Trimming took 0 bases from V and 0 from J, leaving 8 bases between them. This CDR3 has 15 residues.

This chain joins TRBV13 and TRBJ1-1, with D possibly being TRBD1 (5 bases). In germline, CDR1 is PRHDT, CDR2 FYEKMQ (reference sequence). The CDR3 spans 15 residues. V was cut by 5 bases and J by 3 bases, with 16 bases left in between. The CDR3 sequence is CASSHLRGADTEAFF. The CDR3 DNA reads as TGTGCCAGCAGCCATCTTAGGGGCGCCGACACTGAAGCTTTCTTT.

This clonotype has more than one count but fewer than ten. The chain uses TRBV27 and TRBJ1-4, with 8 bases fitting TRBD1. Trimming at V came to 3 bases and at J to 8 bases, leaving 5 bases not matched to a gene. The CDR3 consists of 14 residues. Germline CDR1 reads MNHEY; CDR2 reads SMNVEV (reference sequence). The CDR3 protein is CASSFRGQIEKLFF. The CDR3, as DNA: TGTGCCAGCAGTTTCAGGGGGCAAATCGAAAAACTGTTTTTT.

The rearrangement links TRBV9 to TRBJ2-2; 7 nucleotides align to TRBD1. Looked up from germline, CDR1 is SGDLS and CDR2 is YYNGEE. The V and J ends lost 4 bases and 4 bases, in that order; junction bases with no gene match: 10. CDR3 length: 16 amino acids. CDR3 residues: CASSTPVQGSTGELFF. The CDR3 DNA is TGTGCCAGCAGCACCCCGGTACAGGGGAGCACCGGGGAGCTGTTTTTT.